What follows are 8 T cell receptor beta chains derived from one specimen sequenced in a study of CD8 T cells in ankylosing spondylitis. Regarding the study as a whole: Made up of about eight highly homologous variants, a TCR beta motif appeared characteristic of ankylosing spondylitis blood.

TCRdb fed the 5' RACE reads into MiXCR, producing one record per CDR3 protein. The top ten clones hold under 45% of a sample with over 200,000 distinct CDR3 sequences, around 19% of them seen once. These receptors have no known antigen. Source material: blood, either unsorted or a sorted T cell fraction (not recorded which). Every receptor here comes from a male donor with ankylosing spondylitis.

The J gene is TRBJ1-1, the V gene TRBV6-1; no definite D call. The CDR3 is 14 amino acids. V was trimmed by 1 base and J by 4 bases, leaving 10 bases between them. Germline-derived CDR1 and CDR2 are MNHNS and SASEGT. The CDR3 DNA follows: TGTGCCAGCAGTGAAGACTCCTGGGGCACTGAAGCTTTCTTT. This sequence encodes CASSEDSWGTEAFF.

Worth noting for this clonotype: An end of the junction does not agree with germline; a read error may underlie this. This chain uses TRBV5-1 with TRBJ2-5; 8 bases fit TRBD2. The V gene's germline CDR1 is SGHRS and CDR2 YFSETQ. The CDR3 length is 17 residues. The CDR3 spells CASSGGYGLAFEETQYF. In DNA form, the CDR3 reads TGCGCCAGCAGCGGGGGTTACGGACTAGCATTTGAGGAGACCCAGTATTTC.

The chain employs TRBV20-1 and TRBJ2-5; 15 positions match TRBD2. Germline CDR1 and CDR2: DFQATT and SNEGSKA (reference sequence). The CDR3 length is 18 residues. The junction had 12 bases not matched to a gene; V was cut back by 2 bases and J by 5 bases. The CDR3 region has the DNA TGCAGTGCTAGATCCTCGGGACTAGCGGGGGGTCCCGGGGAGACCCAGTACTTC. As protein: CSARSSGLAGGPGETQYF.

This clonotype was observed a few times. The V and J genes are TRBV6-6 and TRBJ2-7; no reliable D call. This CDR3 spans 12 amino acids. Per the germline V gene, CDR1 is MNHNY and CDR2 is SVGAGI (reference sequence). CDR3 in DNA: TGTGGGTCTCATGGCGGATCCTACGAGCAGTACTTC. Its translation is CGSHGGSYEQYF.

The table lists this clonotype with a few counts. The chain employs TRBV7-9 and TRBJ2-3; 14 bases match TRBD2. Germline V gene sequence: CDR1 SEHNR, CDR2 FQNEAQ (reference sequence). There are 16 residues in the CDR3. Trimming removed 1 base from V and 4 bases from J; junction bases left unmatched: 1. The CDR3 bases are TGTGCCAGCAGCTTAGGACTAGCGGGAGGGCCAGATACGCAGTATTTT. Translation: CASSLGLAGGPDTQYF.

Details on this clonotype: One junction end disagrees with the germline gene, perhaps due to a read error. This chain links TRBV3-1 with TRBJ2-2; tentative D call: TRBD2 (5 bases). Per germline, CDR1 LGHDT and CDR2 YNNKEL (reference sequence). This CDR3 region has 15 residues. The CDR3 sequence is CASSKDRLLGRELFF. Written as DNA, the CDR3 is TGTGCCAGCAGCAAAGATCGGCTACTAGGCCGGGAGCTGTTTTTT. Variable domain in full (rest from reference TRBV3-1 and TRBJ2-2): DTAVSQTPKYLVTQMGNDKSIKCEQNLGHDTMYWYKQDSKKFLKIMFSYNNKELIINETVPNRFSPKSPDKAHLNLHINSLELGDSAVYFCASSKDRLLGRELFFGEGSRLTVL.

The V gene is TRBV7-9, the J gene TRBJ2-7, with TRBD1 as a possible D gene (6 bases). The V end was cut by 3 bases, the J end by 5 bases, with 8 bases between. This CDR3 has 12 amino acids. The germline V gene has CDR1 SEHNR and CDR2 FQNEAQ (reference sequence). Here the CDR3 DNA reads TGTGCCAGCAGCTTGGGGGACAACGAGCAGTACTTC. It is translated as CASSLGDNEQYF.

This clonotype showed up just a few times. The rearrangement joins TRBV14 to TRBJ1-1, with D hard to call. The CDR3 totals 16 residues. Per germline, CDR1 SGHDN and CDR2 FVKESK. Trimming removed 2 bases from V and 0 bases from J, with 13 bases in between. CDR3 loop: CASSQHDMFMNTEAFF. For the CDR3, the DNA is TGTGCCAGCAGCCAACATGACATGTTTATGAACACTGAAGCTTTCTTT.